This record covers a single T cell receptor (beta chain). Antigen: not known. In germline, CDR1 is MNHEY, CDR2 SMNVEV (reference sequence). The CDR3 has 15 amino acids. V dropped 6 bases and J dropped 4; count of bases not matched to a gene: 11. This record belongs to a study of prognosis after radiotherapy for stage I lung cancer. The study's findings and limits: Patients who went on to get distant metastases had lower Shannon entropy after stereotactic body radiation therapy.

Genomic DNA provided the template from which TCR beta CDR3 was amplified by two-round multiplex PCR. First-round PCR amplification was performed with primers specific to each TRBV and TRBJ gene. Each CDR3 protein is one row after TCRdb ran MiXCR on the multiplex PCR reads. The sample consists of over 11,000 distinct CDR3 sequences, 50% to 60% of them appearing once. The source material was PBMCs, sampled before or after stereotactic body radiation therapy (not recorded which). The chain employs TRBV27 and TRBJ2-7; TRBD2 matches 8 bases. This clonotype was sampled from a donor over 45 with non-small cell lung cancer. CDR3 nucleotides: TGTGCCAGCAGGGAGGGCGGGACTAGTATATACGAGCAGTACTTC. This sequence encodes CASREGGTSIYEQYF.